These 29 T cell receptor beta chains share one sample of origin, sequenced in a study of post-analysis software for immune sequencing data. Study-wide results and limits: In patients, TRBV5-6, TRBV5-1 and TRBV20-1 belonged to four or five TRBV segments found more frequently than in controls.

No antigen has been assigned to these receptors. cDNA libraries of TCR beta carried unique molecular identifiers. Each CDR3 protein gets one entry after TCRdb re-called the PCR reads with MiXCR. The table includes fewer than 850,000 distinct CDR3 sequences, 30% detected once. Sequences were obtained from blood. The receptor set was obtained from a girl aged 5-17 years with multiple sclerosis.

The gene calls are TRBV4-3 and TRBJ2-3; D gene unclear. The V end lost 0 bases, the J end lost 5 bases, and 12 bases lay between the germline ends. The CDR3 contains 15 residues. Germline V gives CDR1 LGHNA, CDR2 YSLEER. This CDR3 is CASSQDLEVLDTQYF. Written as DNA, the CDR3 is TGCGCCAGCAGCCAAGATCTCGAAGTTTTAGATACGCAGTATTTT.

This chain uses TRBV29-1 with TRBJ1-1; D may be TRBD1 (5 bases). Germline loops: CDR1 SQVTM, CDR2 ANQGSEA. The CDR3 is 13 residues long. V was clipped by 7 bases and J by 1 base, with 13 bases between them. CDR3 sequence: CSATSTGNTEAFF. Here the CDR3 DNA reads TGCAGCGCAACATCTACAGGGAACACTGAAGCTTTCTTT. Full variable domain (rest looked up from reference TRBV29-1 and TRBJ1-1): SAVISQKPSRDICQRGTSLTIQCQVDSQVTMMFWYRQQPGQSLTLIATANQGSEATYESGFVIDKFPISRPNLTFSTLTVSNMSPEDSSIYLCSATSTGNTEAFFGQGTRLTVV.

This clonotype has ten or more counts. V and J are TRBV7-2 and TRBJ1-2; D gene unclear. Germline loops: CDR1 SGHTA, CDR2 FQGNSA. The V end lost 5 bases, the J end lost 7 bases, and 14 bases lay between the germline ends. This CDR3 is 13 amino acids long. CDR3 sequence (DNA): TGTGCCAGCAGCGTAACGACGGGGTCTGGCTACACCTTC. Protein sequence: CASSVTTGSGYTF.

The chain links TRBV6-2 or TRBV6-3 to TRBJ2-7; 7 bases align to TRBD1. Germline V gene lookup returns CDR1 MNHEY and CDR2 SVGEGT. The CDR3 length is 12 residues. The trim removed 6 bases at V and 6 bases at J, leaving 5 bases unmatched. CDR3: CASSMTGFEQYF. DNA of the CDR3: TGTGCCAGCAGCATGACAGGGTTCGAGCAGTACTTC.

The chain carries TRBV28 and TRBJ2-1; 7 bases are a match to TRBD2. This CDR3 is 16 amino acids long. Germline loops: CDR1 MDHEN, CDR2 SYDVKM. Unmatched junction bases numbered 7, after V lost 3 bases and J lost 2 bases. This CDR3 reads CASSLTGTIPYNEQFF. CDR3 nucleotide sequence: TGTGCCAGCAGTTTGACCGGGACTATCCCCTACAATGAGCAGTTCTTC.

Only a few counts were recorded for this clonotype. The chain combines TRBV3-1 with TRBJ2-7, with 15 bases identical to TRBD2. This CDR3 contains 19 residues. Unmatched junction bases numbered 10, after V lost 3 bases and J lost 1 base. In germline, CDR1 is LGHDT, CDR2 YNNKEL (reference sequence). CDR3 residues: CASSQTWTSGRAWSYEQYF. The CDR3 bases are TGTGCCAGCAGCCAGACTTGGACTAGCGGGAGGGCCTGGTCCTACGAGCAGTACTTC.

The chain combines TRBV4-3 with TRBJ1-5; D remains ambiguous. Between the trimmed V and J ends, which lost 0 bases and 4 bases, there was a span of 4 bases. Germline V gene data show CDR1 as LGHNA and CDR2 as YSLEER. The CDR3 spans 13 residues. The DNA for the CDR3 is TGCGCCAGCAGCCAAGAAAGGAATCAGCCCCAGCATTTT. The encoded protein is CASSQERNQPQHF.

This clonotype was picked up many times. The chain employs TRBV29-1 and TRBJ2-6; tentative D call: TRBD1 (6 bases). The CDR3 extends over 17 amino acids. Deletions cut 0 bases from V and 0 bases from J, with 12 bases between. CDR1 is SQVTM, CDR2 ANQGSEA, per germline. The CDR3 DNA reads as TGCAGCGTTGAAGAGCCGGGACACCTCTCTGGGGCCAACGTCCTGACTTTC. This sequence encodes CSVEEPGHLSGANVLTF.

This sequence joins TRBV3-1 and TRBJ1-2, with TRBD1 as a possible D gene (6 bases). This CDR3 is built from 15 residues. Germline CDR1 LGHDT, CDR2 YNNKEL (reference sequence). V gave up 2 bases and J gave up 5 bases, with 15 bases separating them. CDR3 DNA sequence: TGTGCCAGCAGCCAAACCAGGGGAAATGGTTATGGCTACACCTTC. This encodes CASSQTRGNGYGYTF.

V is TRBV5-6 and J is TRBJ1-1, with D hard to call. V gave up 6 bases and J gave up 7 bases, with 16 bases separating them. Germline V gives CDR1 SGHDT, CDR2 YYEEEE. The length of the CDR3 is 13 residues. CDR3 amino acids: CASNPGPTHEAFF. The DNA for the CDR3 is TGTGCCAGCAACCCAGGACCTACTCATGAAGCTTTCTTT.

This rearrangement joins TRBV29-1 to TRBJ2-1; D may correspond to TRBD1 or TRBD2 (5 bases each). CDR1 SQVTM and CDR2 ANQGSEA come from the germline V gene. The CDR3 totals 11 residues. Trimming took 6 bases from V and 15 from J, leaving 18 bases between them. CDR3: CSVPRDPLLFF. DNA for the CDR3: TGCAGCGTCCCCCGGGACCCTCTTCTGTTCTTC.

This clonotype was recorded once. Since a much larger clone is just one base distant, this may be a read error. This chain links TRBV29-1 with TRBJ2-5; D could derive from TRBD1 or TRBD2 (6 bases each). Per germline, CDR1 SQVTM and CDR2 ANQGSEA. CDR3 length equals 12 residues. In DNA, the CDR3 is TGCAGCGTCGAAGGGGGAGGAGAGACCCGGTACTTC. It specifies CSVEGGGETRYF.

The chain has TRBV20-1 and TRBJ1-1, with D tentatively TRBD1 (6 bases). Germline V gives CDR1 DFQATT, CDR2 SNEGSKA (reference sequence). The CDR3 sequence is 13 residues long. V was shortened by 6 bases and J by 11 bases, with 22 bases between the two germline ends. CDR3 nucleotide sequence: TGCAGTGCCCCGGGACAACCCCGGATAGGTGCTTTCTTT. Its protein product is CSAPGQPRIGAFF.

V gene TRBV28 combines with J gene TRBJ2-3; D gene ambiguous. Between the trimmed V and J ends, which lost 1 base and 4 bases, there was a span of 15 bases. This CDR3 has 16 residues. The germline gives CDR1 MDHEN, CDR2 SYDVKM. CDR3 loop: CASSLFPQRPSDTQYF. The CDR3 DNA is TGTGCCAGCAGTTTATTCCCCCAGAGGCCCTCAGATACGCAGTATTTT.

This clonotype was counted a few times. This sequence joins TRBV11-2 and TRBJ2-5; D may be TRBD2 (6 bases). V shed 4 bases and J shed 5 bases, with 17 bases lying between them. CDR3 length equals 15 residues. CDR1 is SGHAT and CDR2 is FQNNGV in the germline V gene. The CDR3 sequence: CASSSMGGVGETQYF. The CDR3 coding sequence is TGTGCCAGCAGCTCAATGGGGGGAGTAGGGGAGACCCAGTACTTC.

This clonotype came up a few times. CDR3 bases: TGTGCCAGCAGACGGAGGGCAACTGGAAACACCATATATTTT. Translation: CASRRRATGNTIYF. V gene TRBV7-2 combines with J gene TRBJ1-3; D remains unclear. V was cut by 6 bases and J by 2 bases, with 11 bases left in between. CDR3 size: 14 residues. CDR1 SGHTA and CDR2 FQGNSA come from the germline V gene.

This clonotype showed up just a few times. J is TRBJ2-1 and V is TRBV20-1; D may be TRBD1 (6 bases). Germline assignment: CDR1 DFQATT and CDR2 SNEGSKA (reference sequence). Trimming cost V 0 bases and J 6 bases, with 18 bases left between them. CDR3 length equals 16 residues. CDR3 nucleotide sequence: TGCAGTGCTAGAGAGTGGGGTCAGGGGTGGATCAATGAGCAGTTCTTC. This translates into CSAREWGQGWINEQFF.

This clonotype was observed a handful of times. The chain has TRBV29-1 and TRBJ1-1, with unresolved D. V was shortened by 0 bases and J by 11 bases, with 16 bases between the two germline ends. CDR1 and CDR2 from the germline V gene are SQVTM and ANQGSEA. The CDR3 covers 13 residues. CDR3 DNA: TGCAGCGTTGAAGATCTCGGAACGGGCCGGGCTTTCTTT. Translated, it gives CSVEDLGTGRAFF.

This clonotype came up a few times. The chain combines TRBV4-1 with TRBJ1-4, with a possible D match to TRBD1 (5 bases). The germline V gene encodes CDR1 MGHRA and CDR2 YSYEKL. This CDR3 spans 15 amino acids. Between the trimmed V and J ends, which lost 4 bases and 0 bases, there was a span of 9 bases. CDR3 bases: TGCGCCAGCAGCCGCTTCAGGGCAACTAATGAAAAACTGTTTTTT. It translates to CASSRFRATNEKLFF.

The CDR3: CASSLVRAALNTEAFF. The CDR3 DNA sequence: TGTGCCAGCAGCTTAGTACGCGCGGCATTGAACACTGAAGCTTTCTTT. The chain has TRBV7-8 and TRBJ1-1; no firm D call. CDR1 SGHVS and CDR2 FQNEAQ come from the germline V gene. V was trimmed by 1 base and J by 0 bases, leaving 12 bases between them. CDR3 length equals 16 residues.

The chain couples TRBV28 to TRBJ2-7, with 7 bases that match TRBD1. The V gene end was trimmed by 4 bases and the J gene end by 1 base; junction bases not matched to a gene: 7. CDR1 is MDHEN, CDR2 SYDVKM, per germline. This CDR3 is built from 15 residues. CDR3 coding DNA: TGTGCCAGCAGTTCCCCAAGGACAGGTTCCTACGAGCAGTACTTC. It translates to CASSSPRTGSYEQYF.

V and J are TRBV28 and TRBJ1-6; D may be TRBD1 (5 bases). The CDR3 is 16 residues long. Trimming cost V 5 bases and J 7 bases, with 18 bases left between them. Germline lookup yields CDR1 MDHEN and CDR2 SYDVKM. CDR3: CASSPRPGLRNSPLHF. The DNA of the CDR3 is TGTGCCAGCAGTCCAAGACCGGGACTCAGAAATTCACCCCTCCACTTT.

The rearrangement links TRBV12-3 or TRBV12-4 to TRBJ2-2; TRBD2 is a possible D gene (6 bases). The CDR3 runs to 14 residues. Deletions cut 7 bases from V and 5 bases from J, with 14 bases between. As DNA, the CDR3 is TGTGCCAGCACCCAGATAGGGAGGACCGGGGAGCTGTTTTTT. This encodes CASTQIGRTGELFF.

In DNA form, the CDR3 reads TGTGCCACCGGGGTAGCAGCCTCCTACAATGAGCAGTTCTTC. Protein sequence: CATGVAASYNEQFF. J is TRBJ2-1 and V is TRBV7-8; possible D gene TRBD2, 5 bases. With 10 bases removed from V and 0 bases from J, the gap between germline ends came to 13 bases. CDR1 SGHVS and CDR2 FQNEAQ come from the germline V gene. This CDR3 spans 14 amino acids.

The gene calls are TRBV29-1 and TRBJ2-1; 8 bases agree with TRBD2. Germline CDR1 SQVTM, CDR2 ANQGSEA. The CDR3 covers 18 residues. The ends lost 5 bases at V and 5 bases at J; junction bases unmatched: 20. Written as DNA, the CDR3 is TGCAGCGTTCCCACTCGGACCGTAATAGCGGGGCCAAACAATGAGCAGTTCTTC. This sequence encodes CSVPTRTVIAGPNNEQFF.

This clonotype was counted a few times. The chain is built from TRBV6-5 and TRBJ1-1, with D maybe TRBD1 (6 bases). Germline CDR1 MNHEY, CDR2 SVGAGI. Trimming removed 2 bases from V and 3 bases from J, with 13 bases in between. The CDR3 contains 15 residues. The CDR3 loop reads CASSYSGGTHTEAFF. As DNA, the CDR3 is TGTGCCAGCAGTTACAGTGGCGGGACACACACTGAAGCTTTCTTT.

This clonotype was seen more than once but under ten times. The genes are TRBV10-3 and TRBJ2-2, with 11 bases fitting TRBD2. There are 15 residues in the CDR3. Germline CDR1 ENHRY, CDR2 SYGVKD. V dropped 3 bases and J dropped 9; count of bases not matched to a gene: 6. The CDR3 coding sequence is TGTGCCATCAGTGATAGCGGGAGGGCCGTCCGGGAGCTGTTTTTT. Translation: CAISDSGRAVRELFF.

This clonotype was detected a few times. This chain connects TRBV20-1 to TRBJ2-1; D uncertain. The CDR3 is made up of 13 amino acids. The V end was cut by 3 bases, the J end by 7 bases, with 13 bases between. CDR1 and CDR2 from the germline V gene are DFQATT and SNEGSKA (reference sequence). CDR3 in amino acids: CSASPENVNEQFF. In DNA, the CDR3 is TGCAGTGCTAGCCCGGAAAATGTAAATGAGCAGTTCTTC.

The J gene is TRBJ2-7, the V gene TRBV28, with 10 bases aligning to TRBD2. This CDR3 has 15 amino acids. Germline V lookup: CDR1 MDHEN, CDR2 SYDVKM. Trimming took 4 bases from V and 5 from J; bases not matched to a gene: 8. The CDR3 DNA reads TGTGCCAGCAGTTCCTCTAGCGGGAGTGGCAACGAGCAGTACTTC. As protein: CASSSSSGSGNEQYF.